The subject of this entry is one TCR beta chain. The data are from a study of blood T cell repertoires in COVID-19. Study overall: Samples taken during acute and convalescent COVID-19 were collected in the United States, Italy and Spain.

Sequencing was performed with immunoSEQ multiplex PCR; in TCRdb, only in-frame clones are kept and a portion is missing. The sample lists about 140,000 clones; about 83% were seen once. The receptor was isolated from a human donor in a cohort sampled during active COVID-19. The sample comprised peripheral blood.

CDR3 residues: CASSLEGGSRRSNYGYTF. The CDR3 region has the DNA TGTGCCAGCAGCTTAGAGGGAGGCTCACGGCGATCTAACTATGGCTACACCTTC. The chain combines TRBV11-2 with TRBJ1-2; D is ambiguous. V dropped 0 bases and J dropped 0 bases, with 17 bases sitting between them. CDR1 SGHAT and CDR2 FQNNGV come from the germline V gene. The CDR3 is 18 residues long. Full variable domain (missing parts from reference TRBV11-2 and TRBJ1-2): EAGVAQSPRYKIIEKRQSVAFWCNPISGHATLYWYQQILGQGPKLLIQFQNNGVVDDSQLPKDRFSAERLKGVDSTLKIQPAKLEDSAVYLCASSLEGGSRRSNYGYTFGSGTRLTVV.